Presented here are 7 T cell receptor beta chains from one specimen sequenced in a study of OX40 agonist ivuxolimab in advanced cancers. The method was immunoSEQ multiplex PCR; TCRdb's version includes in-frame clones alone and lacks a portion of them. The sample holds about 45,000 clones, approximately 91% seen once. The sample consisted of CD4+ or CD8+ T cells sorted from blood, taken in a trial of the OX40 agonist ivuxolimab. The receptors were gathered from an adult with an advanced solid tumor such as melanoma, head and neck, liver or kidney cancer.

This clone has only a few counts. The chain's CDR3 is CAGRPRAAGRDTEAFF. CDR3 coding DNA: TGTGCCGGACGACCGAGGGCGGCAGGGAGGGACACTGAAGCTTTCTTT. The gene calls are TRBV30 and TRBJ1-1; possible D gene TRBD1, 5 bases. Trimming removed 8 bases from V and 3 bases from J, with 25 bases in between. This CDR3 is built from 16 residues. CDR1 is GTSNPN, CDR2 SVGIG, per germline (reference sequence).

The CDR3 DNA sequence: TGTGCCAGCAGTGAGGACAGGATGAACTATGGCTACACCTTC. Its protein product is CASSEDRMNYGYTF. This chain joins TRBV2 and TRBJ1-2, with 7 bases fitting TRBD1. CDR3 size: 14 residues. V shed 3 bases, J shed 2 bases, and the junction held 3 bases outside the gene matches. Germline CDR1 and CDR2: SNHLY and FYNNEI.

J is TRBJ1-5 and V is TRBV5-1; no clear D gene. This CDR3 contains 13 residues. The V gene lost 1 base and the J gene lost 4 bases, with 6 bases spanning the gap. Germline loops: CDR1 SGHRS, CDR2 YFSETQ. Here the CDR3 reads CASSLSDNQPQHF. The DNA for the CDR3 is TGCGCCAGCAGCTTGTCGGATAATCAGCCCCAGCATTTT.

The chain couples TRBV14 to TRBJ2-7; D is unresolved. This CDR3 has 15 amino acids. Germline CDR1 reads SGHDN; CDR2 reads FVKESK. V dropped 4 bases and J dropped 3 bases, with 16 bases sitting between them. CDR3 sequence (DNA): TGTGCCAGCAGCCCCGCCAGGTCTGTTGGCTACGAGCAGTACTTC. Translating gives CASSPARSVGYEQYF.

The V call is TRBV20-1, the J call TRBJ2-1; D gene unclear. CDR1 is DFQATT, CDR2 SNEGSKA, per germline (reference sequence). Between the trimmed V and J ends, which lost 6 bases and 3 bases, there was a span of 6 bases. The CDR3 covers 11 residues. CDR3: CSAENYNEQFF. The CDR3 DNA sequence: TGCAGTGCCGAAAACTACAATGAGCAGTTCTTC.

The rearrangement joins TRBV7-9 to TRBJ1-2; a weak D match, TRBD1 (6 bases). Germline V gives CDR1 SEHNR, CDR2 FQNEAQ (reference sequence). V lost 5 bases and J 3 bases, leaving 10 bases between the germline ends. The CDR3 totals 13 residues. Here the CDR3 reads CASSEQGHYGYTF. DNA of the CDR3: TGTGCCAGCAGCGAACAGGGACACTATGGCTACACCTTC.

The genes are TRBV6-6 and TRBJ2-2; 9 bases match TRBD1. Germline loops: CDR1 MNHNY, CDR2 SVGAGI (reference sequence). The trim removed 7 bases at V and 8 bases at J, leaving 11 bases unmatched. The CDR3 is 15 amino acids. The CDR3 here is CASNRPGQGTGELFF. DNA for the CDR3: TGTGCCAGCAACCGCCCGGGACAGGGAACTGGGGAGCTGTTTTTT.